These T cell receptor beta chains were read from a single sample in a study of T-cell memory formation after mild COVID-19. TCRdb reprocessed the 5' RACE reads via MiXCR and lists one record per CDR3 protein. The sample shows under 450,000 distinct CDR3 sequences, more than 20% of them seen only once. The sequenced material came from PBMCs or a T cell subset sorted from them (not recorded which). The receptors here all came from a man aged 18 to 30 who had mild COVID-19 (a few samples of this study predate the infection). Cell type and time point are not known. Both conserved end residues are part of each CDR3. A D gene is named only where the DNA matches it firmly. Where a row states a size, it is once, few, many or the class of an expanded clone; other rows omit it.

d_call,j_call,clone_size,v_call,cdr3_aa,cdr3_nt
NA,TRBJ2-4,NA,TRBV7-9,CASSLGSGTKNIQYF,TGTGCCAGCAGCTTGGGTTCGGGAACCAAAAACATTCAGTACTTC
TRBD2,TRBJ2-3,many,TRBV5-1,CASSLGPSGGAGTDTQYF,TGCGCCAGCAGCTTGGGTCCTAGCGGGGGGGCAGGGACAGATACGCAGTATTTT
NA,TRBJ2-7,few,TRBV7-2,CASSLDPYNEQYF,TGTGCCAGCAGCTTAGACCCTTACAACGAGCAGTACTTC
NA,TRBJ2-5,few,TRBV15,CATSSSGEETQYF,TGTGCCACCAGCAGTAGCGGTGAAGAGACCCAGTACTTC
NA,TRBJ1-4,NA,TRBV20-1,CSARRGVSEKLFF,TGCAGTGCTAGACGCGGGGTTAGTGAAAAACTGTTTTTT
NA,TRBJ2-3,NA,TRBV20-1,CSASGVGRGSDTQYF,TGCAGTGCATCTGGCGTTGGACGGGGATCAGATACGCAGTATTTT
NA,TRBJ2-3,few,TRBV7-2,CASSLYGPTADTQYF,TGTGCCAGCAGCTTATACGGCCCAACGGCAGATACGCAGTATTTT
NA,TRBJ1-3,NA,TRBV12-3/TRBV12-4,CASSLGARQLASGNTIYF,TGTGCCAGCAGTTTAGGGGCTCGACAGCTTGCCTCTGGAAACACCATATATTTT
TRBD1,TRBJ1-1,once,TRBV5-4,CASSRGQGDLDTEAFF,TGTGCCAGCAGCCGTGGACAGGGGGACCTGGACACTGAAGCTTTCTTT
NA,TRBJ2-7,NA,TRBV7-2,CASSFGERRSYEQYF,TGTGCCAGCAGCTTTGGGGAGCGGAGGTCCTACGAGCAGTACTTC
NA,TRBJ1-1,NA,TRBV5-1,CASSFSKDSSTEAFF,TGCGCCAGCAGCTTCTCAAAAGACAGCTCCACTGAAGCTTTCTTT